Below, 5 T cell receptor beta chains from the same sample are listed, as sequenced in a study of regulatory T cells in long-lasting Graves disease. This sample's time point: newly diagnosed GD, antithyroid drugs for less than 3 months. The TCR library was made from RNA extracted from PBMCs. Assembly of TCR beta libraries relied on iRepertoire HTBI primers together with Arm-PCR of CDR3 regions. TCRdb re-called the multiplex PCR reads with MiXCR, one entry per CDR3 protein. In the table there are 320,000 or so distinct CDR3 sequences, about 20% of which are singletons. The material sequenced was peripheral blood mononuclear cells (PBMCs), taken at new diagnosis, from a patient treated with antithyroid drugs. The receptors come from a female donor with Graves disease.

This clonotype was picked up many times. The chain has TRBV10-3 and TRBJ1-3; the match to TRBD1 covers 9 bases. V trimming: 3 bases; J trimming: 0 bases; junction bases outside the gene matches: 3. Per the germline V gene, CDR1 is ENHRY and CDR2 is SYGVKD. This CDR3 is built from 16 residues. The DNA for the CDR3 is TGTGCCATCAGTGAACGGGACAGGGTCTCTGGAAACACCATATATTTT. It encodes CAISERDRVSGNTIYF.

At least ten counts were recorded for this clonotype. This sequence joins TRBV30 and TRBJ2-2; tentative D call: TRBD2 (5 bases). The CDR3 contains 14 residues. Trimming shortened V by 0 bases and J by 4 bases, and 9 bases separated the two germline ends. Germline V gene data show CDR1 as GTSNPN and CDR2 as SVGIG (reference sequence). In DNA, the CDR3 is TGTGCCTGGAGTGTACTAGAGGGCACCGGGGAGCTGTTTTTT. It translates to CAWSVLEGTGELFF.

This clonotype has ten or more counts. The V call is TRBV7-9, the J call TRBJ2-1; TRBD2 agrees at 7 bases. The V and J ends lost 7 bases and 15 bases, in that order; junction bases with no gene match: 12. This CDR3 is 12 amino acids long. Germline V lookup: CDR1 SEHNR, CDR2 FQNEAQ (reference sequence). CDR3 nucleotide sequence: TGTGCCAGCACGTCGACTAGCATATGGTTGTTCTTC. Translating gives CASTSTSIWLFF.

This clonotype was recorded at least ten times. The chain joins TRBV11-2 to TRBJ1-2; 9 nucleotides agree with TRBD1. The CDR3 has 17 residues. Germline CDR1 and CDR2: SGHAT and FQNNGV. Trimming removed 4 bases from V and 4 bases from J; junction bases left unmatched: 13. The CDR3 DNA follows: TGTGCCAGCAGCTCAACAAGGACAGGGGCGCAGCCCTATGGCTACACCTTC. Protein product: CASSSTRTGAQPYGYTF.

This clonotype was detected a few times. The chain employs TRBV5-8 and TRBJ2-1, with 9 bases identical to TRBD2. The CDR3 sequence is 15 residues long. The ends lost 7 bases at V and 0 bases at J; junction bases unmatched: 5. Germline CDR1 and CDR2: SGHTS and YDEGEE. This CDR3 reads CASPSGNPSYNEQFF. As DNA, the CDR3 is TGTGCCAGCCCTAGCGGGAACCCCTCCTACAATGAGCAGTTCTTC.